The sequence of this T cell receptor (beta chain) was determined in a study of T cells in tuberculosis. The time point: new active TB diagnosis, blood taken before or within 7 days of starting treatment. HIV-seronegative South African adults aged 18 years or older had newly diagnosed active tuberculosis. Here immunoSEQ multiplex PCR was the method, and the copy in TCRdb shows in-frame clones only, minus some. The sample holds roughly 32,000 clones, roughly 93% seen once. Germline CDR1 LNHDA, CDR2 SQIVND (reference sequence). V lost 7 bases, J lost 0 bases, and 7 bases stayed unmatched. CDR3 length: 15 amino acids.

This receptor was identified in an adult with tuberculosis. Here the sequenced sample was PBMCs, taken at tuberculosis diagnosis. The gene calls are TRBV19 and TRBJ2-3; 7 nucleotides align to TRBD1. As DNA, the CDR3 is TGTGCCAGTAACCCGGGACAGTCTAGCACAGATACGCAGTATTTT. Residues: CASNPGQSSTDTQYF. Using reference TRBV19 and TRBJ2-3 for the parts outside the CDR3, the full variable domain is DGGITQSPKYLFRKEGQNVTLSCEQNLNHDAMYWYRQDPGQGLRLIYYSQIVNDFQKGDIAEGYSVSREKKESFPLTVTSAQKNPTAFYLCASNPGQSSTDTQYFGPGTRLTVL.